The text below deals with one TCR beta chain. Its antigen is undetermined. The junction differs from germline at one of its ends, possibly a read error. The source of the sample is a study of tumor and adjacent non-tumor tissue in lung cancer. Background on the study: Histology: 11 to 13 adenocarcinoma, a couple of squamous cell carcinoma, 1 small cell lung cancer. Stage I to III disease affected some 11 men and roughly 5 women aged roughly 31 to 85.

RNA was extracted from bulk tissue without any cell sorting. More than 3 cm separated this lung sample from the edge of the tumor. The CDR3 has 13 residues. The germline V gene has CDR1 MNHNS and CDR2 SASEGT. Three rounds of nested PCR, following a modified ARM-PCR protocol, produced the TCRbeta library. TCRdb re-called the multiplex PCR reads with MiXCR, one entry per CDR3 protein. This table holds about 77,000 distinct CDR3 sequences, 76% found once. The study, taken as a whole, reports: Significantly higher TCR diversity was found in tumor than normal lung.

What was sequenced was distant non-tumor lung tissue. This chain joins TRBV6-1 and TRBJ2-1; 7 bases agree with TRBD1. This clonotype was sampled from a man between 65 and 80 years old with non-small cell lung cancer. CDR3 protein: CASWTGSYDEQIF. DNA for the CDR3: TGTGCCAGCTGGACAGGTTCCTACGATGAGCAGATCTTC.